Listed below are T cell receptor beta chains from one sample, sequenced in a study of blood T cell repertoires in COVID-19. Libraries were prepared by immunoSEQ multiplex PCR; TCRdb keeps only in-frame clonotypes and omits some of them. Altogether approximately 270,000 clones are present, approximately 89% being singletons, with the ten largest covering approximately 2.9%. Sequencing was carried out using PBMCs or T cells enriched from blood (not recorded which). The receptors come from a man in his forties who had been exposed to COVID-19. Both conserved end residues are part of each CDR3. A D gene is named only where the DNA matches it firmly. Expanded clones get a size class; other rows say once, few or many, or leave the size out.

size	J	V	D	length	DNA	CDR3
NA	TRBJ2-7	TRBV6-5	TRBD1	13	TGTGCCAGCAGACAAGGACAGGGGTACGAGCAGTACTTC	CASRQGQGYEQYF
NA	TRBJ1-3	TRBV4-2	TRBD1	18	TGTGCCAGCAGCCAACCAGGACCGGGACAGGTCAATGGAAACACCATATATTTT	CASSQPGPGQVNGNTIYF
NA	TRBJ1-6	TRBV28	NA	14	TGTGCCAGCAGTTATAGACAGTATAATTCACCCCTCCACTTT	CASSYRQYNSPLHF
NA	TRBJ1-5	TRBV27	TRBD1	15	TGTGCCAGCAGTTTTGAGGGGGCACGGAATCAGCCCCAGCATTTT	CASSFEGARNQPQHF
once	TRBJ2-3	TRBV2	TRBD2	14	TGTGCCAGCATCTGGCTAGCGGGTACAGATACGCAGTATTTT	CASIWLAGTDTQYF
NA	TRBJ2-2	TRBV19	TRBD2	16	TGTGCCAGTAGTATTAGAACTAGCGGGAGCCCCGGGGAGCTGTTTTTT	CASSIRTSGSPGELFF
NA	TRBJ1-2	TRBV6-1	TRBD1	15	TGTGCCAGCAGTGAAGGATGGACAGGGGACTATGGCTACACCTTC	CASSEGWTGDYGYTF
NA	TRBJ2-7	TRBV28	NA	14	TGTGCCAGCAGTCAAGGACACCACAACTACGAGCAGTACTTC	CASSQGHHNYEQYF
NA	TRBJ1-3	TRBV3-1/TRBV3-2	NA	13	TGTGCCAGCAGCCAGAGTTCTGGAAACACCATATATTTT	CASSQSSGNTIYF
NA	TRBJ2-3	TRBV6-5	TRBD2	15	TGTGCCAGCAGATATAGCGGGAGAGGCACAGATACGCAGTATTTT	CASRYSGRGTDTQYF
NA	TRBJ1-6	TRBV28	TRBD1	14	TGTGCCAGCAGCAAGACAGGGTCGGTGTCACCCCTCCACTTT	CASSKTGSVSPLHF
NA	TRBJ1-1	TRBV29-1	NA	14	TGCAGCGTTGAACTAGGGACACCCAACACTGAAGCTTTCTTT	CSVELGTPNTEAFF
NA	TRBJ2-1	TRBV28	NA	12	TGTGCCAGCAGCCAGATCAGGAATGAGCAGTTCTTC	CASSQIRNEQFF
NA	TRBJ2-7	TRBV6-2/TRBV6-3	TRBD1	15	TGTGCCAGCAGCTCAGACAGGGGAGGTTTCTACGAGCAGTACTTC	CASSSDRGGFYEQYF
NA	TRBJ2-3	TRBV27	TRBD2	17	TGTGCCAGCAGTTTTGGGCTAGCGGGAGGTAACACAGATACGCAGTATTTT	CASSFGLAGGNTDTQYF
NA	TRBJ1-2	TRBV29-1	TRBD1	13	TGCAGCGTTGGTGACAGGGGGTTTTATGGCTACACCTTC	CSVGDRGFYGYTF
NA	TRBJ2-5	TRBV9	NA	12	TGTGCCAGCAGCTCGGACCAAGAGACCCAGTACTTC	CASSSDQETQYF
NA	TRBJ2-1	TRBV5-4	TRBD2	16	TGTGCCAGCAGCTTCAGCGGCGGGAGGGTTTACAATGAGCAGTTCTTC	CASSFSGGRVYNEQFF
NA	TRBJ2-2	TRBV27	NA	13	TGTGCCAGCAGTTTTGGGGGCTCCGGGGAGCTGTTTTTT	CASSFGGSGELFF
NA	TRBJ2-7	TRBV5-1	TRBD1	14	TGCGCCAGCAGCTCTGGACAGGGATCCTACGAGCAGTACTTC	CASSSGQGSYEQYF
NA	TRBJ2-5	TRBV5-1	TRBD1	15	TGCGCCAGCAGCTTACTCGGGACAGAACAAGAGACCCAGTACTTC	CASSLLGTEQETQYF
NA	TRBJ1-5	TRBV12-3/TRBV12-4	TRBD1	13	TGTGCCAGCTCAGGGGGCAGCAATCAGCCCCAGCATTTT	CASSGGSNQPQHF
NA	TRBJ2-7	TRBV25-1	NA	15	TGTGCCAGCAGTGTCTCGGACGGGAGCTCCTACGAGCAGTACTTC	CASSVSDGSSYEQYF
NA	TRBJ2-2	TRBV18	TRBD1	15	TGTGCCAGCTCACAAGGACAGGCAAACACCGGGGAGCTGTTTTTT	CASSQGQANTGELFF
NA	TRBJ1-5	TRBV7-9	TRBD1	15	TGTGCCAGCAGCGGGGGGACAGCAGGTCATCAGCCCCAGCATTTT	CASSGGTAGHQPQHF
NA	TRBJ2-2	TRBV19	NA	12	TGTGCCAGTAGGGGGGGCACCGGGGAGCTGTTTTTT	CASRGGTGELFF
NA	TRBJ2-1	TRBV7-9	TRBD2	14	TGTGCCAGCAGCTTAGCGGCTAGCGGCAATGAGCAGTTCTTC	CASSLAASGNEQFF
NA	TRBJ2-4	TRBV19	TRBD2	15	TGTGCCAGTACGGCGGGGGGAATAGCCAAAAACATTCAGTACTTC	CASTAGGIAKNIQYF
NA	TRBJ2-1	TRBV18	TRBD2	14	TGTGCCAGCTCACCCGGCGGGAGGGCCAATGAGCAGTTCTTC	CASSPGGRANEQFF
NA	TRBJ2-7	TRBV29-1	NA	14	TGCAGCGTTGAAGATATATTGCAGGGCGGCGAGCAGTACTTC	CSVEDILQGGEQYF
NA	TRBJ1-1	TRBV7-6	NA	14	TGTGCCAGCAGCTTAGCAGGGGTGAACACTGAAGCTTTCTTT	CASSLAGVNTEAFF
NA	TRBJ2-3	TRBV5-1	TRBD1	15	TGCGCCAGCAGCCCGGGACAGGGGCATCAAGATACGCAGTATTTT	CASSPGQGHQDTQYF
NA	TRBJ1-2	TRBV12-5	TRBD1	15	TGTGCTAGTGGTCCTTCGACAGGGGGCGACTATGGCTACACCTTC	CASGPSTGGDYGYTF
NA	TRBJ1-2	TRBV6-5	TRBD1	13	TGTGCCAGCAGCAGGGGGCGCGCCTATGGCTACACCTTC	CASSRGRAYGYTF
NA	TRBJ1-2	TRBV24-1	NA	15	TGTGCCACCAGTGACACCGGCGGAGCGAACTATGGCTACACCTTC	CATSDTGGANYGYTF